This TCR beta chain appears in the sequencing data of a study of cytomegalovirus exposure and HLA in healthy donors. Researchers ran the PCR with 60 Vbeta and 13 Jbeta primers. Profiled with immunoSEQ multiplex PCR; TCRdb holds only in-frame clones, not every one. This table holds more than 120,000 clones, roughly 80% found once. This TCR was sampled from a woman under 40 in good health and CMV-seronegative. Sequencing was done on a sample of PBMCs.

CDR3 amino acids: CSVAQGDYGYTF. The CDR3 DNA sequence: TGCAGCGTTGCCCAGGGCGACTATGGCTACACCTTC. The rearrangement links TRBV29-1 to TRBJ1-2, with D maybe TRBD1 (5 bases). Trimming cost V 4 bases and J 3 bases, with 9 bases left between them. The V gene's germline CDR1 is SQVTM and CDR2 ANQGSEA. This CDR3 is built from 12 residues.